These 9 T cell receptor beta chains were all obtained from the same sample, sequenced in a study of post-analysis software for immune sequencing data. Broader study findings: Patients showed TRBV5-6, TRBV5-1 and TRBV20-1 among several TRBV segments more frequent than in controls.

Unique molecular identifiers had been added to the TCR beta cDNA libraries. MiXCR, applied by TCRdb to the PCR reads, yields one record per CDR3 protein. The sample records 450,000 to 700,000 distinct CDR3 sequences, roughly 40% being singletons. The antigens for these receptors are not known. Sequencing was carried out using blood. These receptors came from a girl aged 10-17 years with multiple sclerosis.

Remarks on this clonotype: A much larger clone sits a single nucleotide away, making a read error possible. V is TRBV5-1 and J is TRBJ2-7; D not certain. The J call may be mistaken, given a closer DNA end match to TRBJ2-5. The CDR3 consists of 16 residues. Germline V gives CDR1 SGHRS, CDR2 YFSETQ. CDR3 protein: CASSSARYRRQGTQYF. As DNA, the CDR3 is TGCGCCAGCAGCTCCGCTCGCTACCGCCGCCAAGGGACCCAGTACTTC.

J is TRBJ1-1 and V is TRBV5-1; the D is unclear. V was trimmed by 6 bases and J by 0 bases, leaving 9 bases between them. The germline CDR1 and CDR2 sequences are SGHRS and YFSETQ. The CDR3 sequence is 13 residues long. DNA of the CDR3: TGCGCCAGCACCGGACGGGTGAACACTGAAGCTTTCTTT. Protein sequence: CASTGRVNTEAFF.

The chain has TRBV5-1 and TRBJ2-5; TRBD2 agrees at 8 bases. The CDR3 totals 16 residues. V was pared by 4 bases and J by 4 bases, with 12 bases of the junction left unmatched. The V gene's germline CDR1 is SGHRS and CDR2 YFSETQ. CDR3 sequence (DNA): TGCGCCAGCAGCGCCACGGGACTAGACCAGGGAGAGACCCAGTACTTC. It encodes CASSATGLDQGETQYF.

V gene TRBV4-2 combines with J gene TRBJ2-1; 14 bases map to TRBD2. CDR3 length equals 18 residues. Trimming removed 3 bases from V and 1 base from J; junction bases left unmatched: 5. From germline, CDR1 is LGHNA and CDR2 YNFKEQ. CDR3 residues: CASSQTSGRANSYNEQFF. CDR3 DNA: TGTGCCAGCAGCCAGACTAGCGGGAGGGCCAATTCCTACAATGAGCAGTTCTTC.

V is TRBV5-1 and J is TRBJ2-3, with 11 bases that match TRBD2. Germline lookup yields CDR1 SGHRS and CDR2 YFSETQ. There are 20 residues in the CDR3. With 4 bases clipped from V and 0 bases from J, the junction kept 16 bases outside the gene matches. The CDR3 is CASSKRGLAASIPSTDTQYF. Written as DNA, the CDR3 is TGCGCCAGCAGCAAAAGGGGACTAGCGGCATCTATTCCTAGCACAGATACGCAGTATTTT.

This CDR3 reads CASSLHQGVEQFF. In DNA, the CDR3 is TGTGCCAGCAGTTTACACCAGGGAGTCGAGCAGTTCTTC. This rearrangement joins TRBV12-3 or TRBV12-4 to TRBJ2-1; D is tentatively TRBD1 or TRBD2 (5 bases each). The CDR3 length is 13 residues. V was clipped by 2 bases and J by 10 bases, with 12 bases between them.

This chain links TRBV20-1 with TRBJ2-1; 10 bases are shared with TRBD1. The CDR3 has 16 residues. Trimming cost V 2 bases and J 3 bases; bases outside gene matches: 7. Germline CDR1 DFQATT, CDR2 SNEGSKA (reference sequence). The CDR3 region has the DNA TGCAGTGCTAGACAAAAAGGGACAGGGGTCTACAATGAGCAGTTCTTC. Translating gives CSARQKGTGVYNEQFF.

The chain uses TRBV28 and TRBJ2-5; weak D call: TRBD1 (5 bases). Trimming took 4 bases from V and 2 from J, leaving 11 bases between them. The CDR3 extends over 14 amino acids. Per germline, CDR1 MDHEN and CDR2 SYDVKM. CDR3 residues: CASSSSGWQETQYF. The CDR3 nucleotides are TGTGCCAGCAGTTCCTCAGGGTGGCAAGAGACCCAGTACTTC.

V gene TRBV6-1 combines with J gene TRBJ1-1, with D possibly TRBD1 on 6 matching bases. CDR3 length: 14 amino acids. Germline V lookup: CDR1 MNHNS, CDR2 SASEGT. V was pared by 0 bases and J by 4 bases, with 9 bases between. This CDR3 reads CASSEAGGTTEAFF. The CDR3 DNA reads as TGTGCCAGCAGTGAAGCTGGGGGCACCACTGAAGCTTTCTTT.